These 2 T cell receptor beta chains were sequenced from one sample in a study of blood T cells in healthy people across ages. A J-beta primer mix and a sample-barcoded 5' primer were used in a second PCR of about 7 to 12 cycles. TCRdb recomputed calls from the 5' RACE reads with MiXCR, one row per CDR3 protein. The sample consists of some 880,000 distinct CDR3 sequences, about 36% of them appearing once. The sequencing sample was made of blood. The origin of the receptors is a young man in good health.

The chain uses TRBV6-5 and TRBJ1-2; TRBD1 might be the D (6 bases). The CDR3 has 15 residues. CDR1 and CDR2 (germline): MNHEY, SVGAGI. Trimming took 4 bases from V and 3 from J, leaving 15 bases between them. In DNA form, the CDR3 reads TGTGCCAGCAGTTCCCTTCAGGGGAGGCACTATGGCTACACCTTC. It is translated as CASSSLQGRHYGYTF.

V gene TRBV12-3 or TRBV12-4 combines with J gene TRBJ1-1; no definite D call. The CDR3 loop spans 12 amino acids. Trimming took 3 bases from V and 7 from J, leaving 9 bases between them. CDR3 bases: TGTGCCAGCAGTTTTTCGGCTGGTGAAGCTTTCTTT. Protein sequence: CASSFSAGEAFF.